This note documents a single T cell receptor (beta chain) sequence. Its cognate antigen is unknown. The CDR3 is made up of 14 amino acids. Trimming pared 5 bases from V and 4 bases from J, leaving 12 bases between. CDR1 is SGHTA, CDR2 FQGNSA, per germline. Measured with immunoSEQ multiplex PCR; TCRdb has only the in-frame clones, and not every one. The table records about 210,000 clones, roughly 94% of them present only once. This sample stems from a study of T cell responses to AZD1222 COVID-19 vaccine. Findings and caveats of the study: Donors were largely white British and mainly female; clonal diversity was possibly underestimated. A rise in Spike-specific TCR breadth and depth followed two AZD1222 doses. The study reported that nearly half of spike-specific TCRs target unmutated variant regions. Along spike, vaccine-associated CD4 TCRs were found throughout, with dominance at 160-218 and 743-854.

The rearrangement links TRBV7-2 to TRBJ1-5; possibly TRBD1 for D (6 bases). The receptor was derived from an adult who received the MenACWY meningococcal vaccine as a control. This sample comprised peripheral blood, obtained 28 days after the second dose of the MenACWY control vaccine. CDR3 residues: CASSQTQGNQPQHF. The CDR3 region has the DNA TGTGCCAGCAGCCAAACCCAGGGGAATCAGCCCCAGCATTTT.